The 6 T cell receptor beta chains below were found in one sample sequenced in a study of blood T cell repertoires in COVID-19. Repertoires were generated with immunoSEQ multiplex PCR, while TCRdb's copy carries only in-frame clones and drops some. Among about 260,000 clones listed, around 93% were seen once. The sequencing input was PBMCs or T cells enriched from blood (not recorded which). The receptors here all came from a man aged 35 to 55 who had been exposed to COVID-19.

The chain employs TRBV28 and TRBJ1-4; D gene unclear. Trimming left V 4 bases short and J 2 bases short, with 11 bases between. This CDR3 spans 15 amino acids. CDR1 and CDR2 from the germline V gene are MDHEN and SYDVKM. CDR3 DNA: TGTGCCAGCAGTTCCTATTCGGGGACTAATGAAAAACTGTTTTTT. The encoded protein is CASSSYSGTNEKLFF.

This clone appeared a few times. The genes are TRBV19 and TRBJ2-5; 9 bases are shared with TRBD2. Germline V CDR1 and CDR2: LNHDA, SQIVND (reference sequence). Trimming took 3 bases from V and 5 from J; bases not matched to a gene: 4. The CDR3 runs 14 residues. The CDR3 here is CASSIPGLAETQYF. The CDR3 coding sequence is TGTGCCAGTAGTATCCCGGGACTAGCCGAGACCCAGTACTTC. Complete variable domain (other parts from reference TRBV19 and TRBJ2-5): DGGITQSPKYLFRKEGQNVTLSCEQNLNHDAMYWYRQDPGQGLRLIYYSQIVNDFQKGDIAEGYSVSREKKESFPLTVTSAQKNPTAFYLCASSIPGLAETQYFGPGTRLLVL.

Only one count was recorded for this clone. The rearrangement joins TRBV6-5 to TRBJ2-3, with D possibly being TRBD2 (5 bases). This CDR3 is 14 amino acids long. The germline V gene encodes CDR1 MNHEY and CDR2 SVGAGI. V shed 5 bases and J shed 1 base, with 10 bases lying between them. CDR3 amino acids: CASSLRTGTDTQYF. CDR3 coding DNA: TGTGCCAGCAGTCTCAGGACTGGCACAGATACGCAGTATTTT.

This chain connects TRBV11-3 to TRBJ2-1, with a possible D match to TRBD1 (6 bases). The germline CDR1 and CDR2 sequences are SGHNT and YENEEA. The CDR3 has 15 residues. V was clipped by 0 bases and J by 8 bases, with 14 bases between them. The CDR3 loop is CASSLDRTGIDEQFF. The CDR3, as DNA: TGTGCCAGCAGCTTAGATCGAACAGGGATCGATGAGCAGTTCTTC.

CDR3 sequence reads: CASSVGRGHTGELFF. The CDR3 nucleotides are TGTGCCAGCAGTGTGGGCAGGGGGCACACCGGGGAGCTGTTTTTT. The chain is built from TRBV6-4 and TRBJ2-2; 8 nucleotides align to TRBD1. Unmatched junction bases numbered 4, after V lost 4 bases and J lost 3 bases. Per the germline V gene, CDR1 is MRHNA and CDR2 is SNTAGT. This CDR3 is 15 amino acids long.

V is TRBV27 and J is TRBJ2-7, with D possibly matching TRBD2 (5 bases). Germline assignment: CDR1 MNHEY and CDR2 SMNVEV (reference sequence). This CDR3 region has 14 residues. V lost 5 bases to trimming and J lost 0 bases, with 11 bases between them. The chain's CDR3 is CASSIRGTSYEQYF. CDR3 DNA: TGTGCCAGCAGTATCCGGGGAACCTCCTACGAGCAGTACTTC.